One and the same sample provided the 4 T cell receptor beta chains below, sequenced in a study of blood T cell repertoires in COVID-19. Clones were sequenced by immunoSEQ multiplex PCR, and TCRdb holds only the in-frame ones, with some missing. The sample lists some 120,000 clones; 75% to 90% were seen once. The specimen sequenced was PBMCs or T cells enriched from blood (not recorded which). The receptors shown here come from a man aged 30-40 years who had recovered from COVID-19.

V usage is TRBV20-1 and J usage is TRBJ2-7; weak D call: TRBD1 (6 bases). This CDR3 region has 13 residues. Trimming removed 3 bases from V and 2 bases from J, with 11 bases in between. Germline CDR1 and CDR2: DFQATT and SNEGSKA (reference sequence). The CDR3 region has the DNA TGCAGTGCTAGTCGACAGGAGACCTACGAGCAGTACTTC. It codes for CSASRQETYEQYF.

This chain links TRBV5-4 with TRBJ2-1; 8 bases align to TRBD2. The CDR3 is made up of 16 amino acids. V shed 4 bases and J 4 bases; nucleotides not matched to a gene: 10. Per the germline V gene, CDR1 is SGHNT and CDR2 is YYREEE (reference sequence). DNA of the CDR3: TGTGCCAGCAGCCTACTATCTAGCGGGCCATACAATGAGCAGTTCTTC. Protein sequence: CASSLLSSGPYNEQFF.

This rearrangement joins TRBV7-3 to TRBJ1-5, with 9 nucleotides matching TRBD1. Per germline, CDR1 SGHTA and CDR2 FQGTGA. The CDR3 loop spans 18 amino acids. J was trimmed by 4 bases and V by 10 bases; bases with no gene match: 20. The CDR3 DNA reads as TGTGCCACCCCGGGTTTTAGTAGGGACAGGGCTTCTAATCAGCCCCAGCATTTT. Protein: CATPGFSRDRASNQPQHF.

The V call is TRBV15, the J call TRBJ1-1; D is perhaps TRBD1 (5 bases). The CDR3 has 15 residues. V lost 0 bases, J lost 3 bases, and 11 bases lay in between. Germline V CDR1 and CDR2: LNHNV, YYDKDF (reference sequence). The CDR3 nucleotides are TGTGCCACCAGCAGAGATCCGACAGCTTACACTGAAGCTTTCTTT. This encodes CATSRDPTAYTEAFF.